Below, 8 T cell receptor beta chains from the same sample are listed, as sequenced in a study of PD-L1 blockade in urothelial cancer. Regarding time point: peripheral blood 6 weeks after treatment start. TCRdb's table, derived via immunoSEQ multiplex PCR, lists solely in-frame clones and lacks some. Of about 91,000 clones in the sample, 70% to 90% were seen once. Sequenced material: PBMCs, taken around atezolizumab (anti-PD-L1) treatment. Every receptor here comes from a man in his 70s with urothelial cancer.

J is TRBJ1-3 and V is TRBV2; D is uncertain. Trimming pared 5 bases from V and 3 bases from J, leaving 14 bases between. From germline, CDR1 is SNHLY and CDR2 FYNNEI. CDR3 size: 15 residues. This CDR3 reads CASSSLPSHGNTIYF. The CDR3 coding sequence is TGTGCCAGCAGTTCTCTTCCTAGCCATGGAAACACCATATATTTT.

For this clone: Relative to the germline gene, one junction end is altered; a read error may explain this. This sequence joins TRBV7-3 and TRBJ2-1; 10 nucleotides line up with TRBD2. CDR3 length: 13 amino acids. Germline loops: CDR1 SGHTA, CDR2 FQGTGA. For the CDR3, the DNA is TGTGCCAGCAGCTTATCACCGGGACTAGCGATGCTCTTC. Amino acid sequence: CASSLSPGLAMLF.

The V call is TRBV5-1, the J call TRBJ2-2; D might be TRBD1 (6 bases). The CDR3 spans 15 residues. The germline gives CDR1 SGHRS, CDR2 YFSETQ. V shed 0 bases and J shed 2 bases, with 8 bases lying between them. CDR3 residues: CASSLEGGNTGELFF. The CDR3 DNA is TGCGCCAGCAGCTTGGAAGGGGGAAACACCGGGGAGCTGTTTTTT.

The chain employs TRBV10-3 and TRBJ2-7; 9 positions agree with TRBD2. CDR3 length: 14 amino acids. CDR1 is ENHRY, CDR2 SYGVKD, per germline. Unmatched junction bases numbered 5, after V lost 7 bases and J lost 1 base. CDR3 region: CAITSSGTSYEQYF. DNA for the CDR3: TGTGCCATCACCTCTAGCGGGACTTCCTACGAGCAGTACTTC.

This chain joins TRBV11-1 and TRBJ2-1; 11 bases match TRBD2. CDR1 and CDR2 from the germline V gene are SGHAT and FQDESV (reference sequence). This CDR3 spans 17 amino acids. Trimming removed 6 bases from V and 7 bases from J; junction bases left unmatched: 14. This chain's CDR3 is CASSYSGTSGEGNEQFF. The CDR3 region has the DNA TGTGCCAGCAGTTACTCCGGGACTAGCGGCGAAGGAAATGAGCAGTTCTTC.

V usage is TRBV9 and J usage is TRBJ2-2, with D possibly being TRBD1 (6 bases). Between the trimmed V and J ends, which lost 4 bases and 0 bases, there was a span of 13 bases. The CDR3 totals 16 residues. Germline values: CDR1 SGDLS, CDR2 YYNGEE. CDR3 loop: CASSLRTAANTGELFF. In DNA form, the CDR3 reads TGTGCCAGCAGCCTTCGGACAGCCGCGAACACCGGGGAGCTGTTTTTT.

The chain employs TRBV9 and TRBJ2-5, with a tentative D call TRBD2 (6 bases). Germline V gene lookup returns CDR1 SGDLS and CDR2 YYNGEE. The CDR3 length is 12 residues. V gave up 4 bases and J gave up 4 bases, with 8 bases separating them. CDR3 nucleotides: TGTGCCAGCAGCCAAGCGGGAGAGACCCAGTACTTC. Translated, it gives CASSQAGETQYF.

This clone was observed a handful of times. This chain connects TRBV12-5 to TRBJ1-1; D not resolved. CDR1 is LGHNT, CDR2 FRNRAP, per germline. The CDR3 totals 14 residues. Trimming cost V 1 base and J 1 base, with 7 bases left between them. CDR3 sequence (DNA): TGTGCTAGTGGTTTGGAGACTTCGAACACTGAAGCTTTCTTT. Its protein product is CASGLETSNTEAFF. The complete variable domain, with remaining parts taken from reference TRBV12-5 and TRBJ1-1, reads DARVTQTPRHKVTEMGQEVTMRCQPILGHNTVFWYRQTMMQGLELLAYFRNRAPLDDSGMPKDRFSAEMPDATLATLKIQPSEPRDSAVYFCASGLETSNTEAFFGQGTRLTVV.